A selection of T cell receptor beta chains follows, all from one sample in a study of T-cell reconstitution after alpha-beta-depleted transplantation in children. One entry per CDR3 protein, called by TCRdb with MiXCR from the PCR reads. The table lists a few hundred thousand distinct CDR3 sequences, 10% to 15% of them singletons. Source: PBMCs, mostly from graft donor cells, taken 360 days after TCRalphabeta/CD19-depleted stem cell transplant. The receptors stem from a male patient younger than 18 who had a stem cell transplant for acute myeloid leukemia, so the T cells may come from the graft donor. The CDR3 runs from the conserved cysteine through the conserved F or W. A D gene is named only where the DNA matches it firmly. Size values are once, few and many counts, or a class for expanded clones, and some rows have none.

CDR3nt: TGTGCCAGCAGTCTCTCGCGGCTGAGCACAGATACGCAGTATTTT
CDR3aa: CASSLSRLSTDTQYF
j_gene: TRBJ2-3
d_gene: NA
abundance: many
v_gene: TRBV28

CDR3nt: TGTGCCAGCAGTTTGGAGGACAGGGGCCGCGAGCAGTACTTC
CDR3aa: CASSLEDRGREQYF
j_gene: TRBJ2-7
d_gene: TRBD1
abundance: NA
v_gene: TRBV28

CDR3nt: TGCAGCGTGGGGAGGGCAGCGAACACCGGGGAGCTGTTTTTT
CDR3aa: CSVGRAANTGELFF
j_gene: TRBJ2-2
d_gene: TRBD2
abundance: NA
v_gene: TRBV29-1

CDR3nt: TGCAGTGCTAGAGCTGAGGGAGCATTCTACGAGCAGTACTTC
CDR3aa: CSARAEGAFYEQYF
j_gene: TRBJ2-7
d_gene: NA
abundance: many
v_gene: TRBV20-1

CDR3nt: TGTGCCAGCAGTTTTTCAGGGCGGAGCACTGAAGCTTTCTTT
CDR3aa: CASSFSGRSTEAFF
j_gene: TRBJ1-1
d_gene: NA
abundance: NA
v_gene: TRBV28

CDR3nt: TGTGCCAGCTGGCCCTACGAGCAGTACTTC
CDR3aa: CASWPYEQYF
j_gene: TRBJ2-7
d_gene: NA
abundance: NA
v_gene: TRBV28

CDR3nt: TGCAGCGTTCTTCTGTACGACACAGGGGGCGGAGAGACCCAGTACTTC
CDR3aa: CSVLLYDTGGGETQYF
j_gene: TRBJ2-5
d_gene: TRBD1
abundance: few
v_gene: TRBV29-1

CDR3nt: TGTGCCAGCAGAACACTAGCGGGAGAGCACAATGAGCAGTTCTTC
CDR3aa: CASRTLAGEHNEQFF
j_gene: TRBJ2-1
d_gene: TRBD2
abundance: few
v_gene: TRBV28

CDR3nt: TGCAGTGCTAGCCGGAACTCTGGAAACACCACATATTTT
CDR3aa: CSASRNSGNTTYF
j_gene: TRBJ1-3
d_gene: NA
abundance: NA
v_gene: TRBV20-1

CDR3nt: TGTGCCAGCAGCTCGTGGGGGTCGTACACCGGGGAGCTGTTTTTT
CDR3aa: CASSSWGSYTGELFF
j_gene: TRBJ2-2
d_gene: NA
abundance: few
v_gene: TRBV5-8

CDR3nt: TGTGCCAGCAGCTCGGTTAGGGGCAATGAGCAGTTCTTC
CDR3aa: CASSSVRGNEQFF
j_gene: TRBJ2-1
d_gene: NA
abundance: NA
v_gene: TRBV7-2

CDR3nt: TGTGCCAGCAGCCGGACGACAGGGGGCTCCTACGAGCAGTACTTC
CDR3aa: CASSRTTGGSYEQYF
j_gene: TRBJ2-7
d_gene: TRBD1
abundance: few
v_gene: TRBV14

CDR3nt: TGTGCCAGCAGCTTGGTGGGGGGCATGGACAATGAGCAGTTCTTC
CDR3aa: CASSLVGGMDNEQFF
j_gene: TRBJ2-1
d_gene: NA
abundance: few
v_gene: TRBV5-5

CDR3nt: TGTGCCAGCAGCGTGGGTGGAGGGCTCAGCACAGATACGCAGTATTTT
CDR3aa: CASSVGGGLSTDTQYF
j_gene: TRBJ2-3
d_gene: NA
abundance: few
v_gene: TRBV9

CDR3nt: TGTGCCAGCAGTTTCTGGGACGGGAAAAACATTCAGTGCTTC
CDR3aa: CASSFWDGKNIQCF
j_gene: TRBJ2-4
d_gene: NA
abundance: NA
v_gene: TRBV28

CDR3nt: TGTGCCAGCGATCCCGGGAGGTCCTACGAGCAGTACTTC
CDR3aa: CASDPGRSYEQYF
j_gene: TRBJ2-7
d_gene: TRBD2
abundance: NA
v_gene: TRBV7-2

CDR3nt: TGCAGTGCTAGAGTACTAGCGGGAGGGCCAGGGGATACGCAGTATTTT
CDR3aa: CSARVLAGGPGDTQYF
j_gene: TRBJ2-3
d_gene: TRBD2
abundance: NA
v_gene: TRBV20-1

CDR3nt: TGCGCCAGCAGCCCGGGGACTAGCGGGAGGGCCACAGATACGCAGTATTTT
CDR3aa: CASSPGTSGRATDTQYF
j_gene: TRBJ2-3
d_gene: TRBD2
abundance: many
v_gene: TRBV4-3

CDR3nt: TGTGCCAGCAGTTTTCAGGGGATCGAGCAGTACTTC
CDR3aa: CASSFQGIEQYF
j_gene: TRBJ2-7
d_gene: NA
abundance: few
v_gene: TRBV28

CDR3nt: TGCAGCGGAAGGACAGGGGGATTGAACACTGAAGCTTTCTTT
CDR3aa: CSGRTGGLNTEAFF
j_gene: TRBJ1-1
d_gene: TRBD1
abundance: few
v_gene: TRBV29-1

CDR3nt: TGCAGCGTTGAGGACCCGGGACTAGCGAGCTACGAGCAGTACTTC
CDR3aa: CSVEDPGLASYEQYF
j_gene: TRBJ2-7
d_gene: TRBD2
abundance: NA
v_gene: TRBV29-1